This is a list of T cell receptor beta chains from one sample in a study of human T cells and chemical hapten exposure. TCRdb re-called the RACE reads with MiXCR, one entry per CDR3 protein. Of 250,000 to 300,000 distinct CDR3 sequences listed, almost 8% are singletons. The sample was whole blood, taken in connection with sensitization to the hapten diphenylcyclopropenone (DPC). These receptors came from a man in his late teens or twenties with alopecia areata. Some clones in this sample may be carry-over from other donors' samples. Both conserved end residues are trimmed from each CDR3. Each record gives: V gene, J gene, clone size, CDR3 protein. A clone size is listed for some rows: how often the clone was seen (once, few, many), or a class if it is expanded.

TRBV6-5	TRBJ1-2	few	ASSYSESSRYGYT
TRBV6-2/TRBV6-3	TRBJ2-5	few	ASSPRTKQGETQY
TRBV7-8	TRBJ1-5	many	ASSLGTAYQPQH
TRBV18	TRBJ1-1	.	ASSPNSHGRGTEAF
TRBV10-3	TRBJ2-3	.	AISERRTSGTTDTQY
TRBV4-3	TRBJ1-1	.	ASSQETDLEAF
TRBV5-5	TRBJ1-2	few	ASSSPRSTYYGYT
TRBV7-9	TRBJ2-1	.	ASSPDYLNEQF
TRBV7-6	TRBJ2-7	few	ASSSDRGAQY
TRBV7-3	TRBJ2-5	.	ASSLNSDQETQY
TRBV11-2	TRBJ2-5	.	ASSSPRWRTSGETQY
TRBV2	TRBJ2-6	few	AGTGNLGANVLT
TRBV7-3	TRBJ2-6	.	ASRSDSGANVLT
TRBV7-2	TRBJ1-2	few	ASTQLRASSSYGYT
TRBV10-3	TRBJ2-5	few	AISENSYQETQY
TRBV4-1	TRBJ1-5	few	ASSQDKGQPQH
TRBV6-2/TRBV6-3	TRBJ2-3	few	ASRRTSGDTQY
TRBV28	TRBJ1-6	many	ASSPYWTGDSPLH
TRBV5-1	TRBJ2-3	.	ASSFSTGPADTQY
TRBV20-1	TRBJ1-4	few	SARVRLGEKLF
TRBV5-1	TRBJ1-5	many	ASSQGQINQPQH
TRBV7-9	TRBJ2-5	many	ASSLEGIQETQY
TRBV6-2/TRBV6-3	TRBJ2-3	many	AASYGAGFVADTQY
TRBV4-1	TRBJ2-3	.	ASSQEGGRDTQY
TRBV7-3	TRBJ1-6	.	ASSSDTNSPLH
TRBV9	TRBJ1-1	.	ASSITGTGNTEAF
TRBV7-6	TRBJ2-1	few	ASSQAQAGYNEQF
TRBV4-3	TRBJ2-5	few	ASSRGRKKETQY
TRBV29-1	TRBJ2-3	.	SAALAGTTDTQY
TRBV20-1	TRBJ2-2	many	SAKFSGELF
TRBV5-1	TRBJ2-3	.	ASSSFIAGGSTDTQY
TRBV4-3	TRBJ1-2	many	ASSSRNGYT
TRBV12-3/TRBV12-4	TRBJ2-1	few	ASRMDGPSYNEQF
TRBV10-3	TRBJ1-2	.	AITGAYGYT
TRBV7-2	TRBJ2-3	.	ASSLTGSGGRSDTQY
TRBV6-4	TRBJ2-3	many	ASSTGSTDTQY